A single T cell receptor (beta chain) is shown here with its context. As processed by the authors: Reference gene primer amplification yielded estimated nucleated cell counts. Clones were read by immunoSEQ multiplex PCR, and TCRdb kept only the in-frame ones, dropping some. V and J calls and clone size are copied from that table; D and trimming were computed from the DNA. The sample consists of about 200,000 clones, about 79% of them appearing once. This record belongs to a study of blood T cell repertoires in COVID-19. Study summary: Acute and convalescent COVID-19 specimens originated in the United States, Italy and Spain. Sources were T cells, B-cell-depleted T cells, or PBMCs; the material itself was cDNA or gDNA.

The source of this sequence is a human donor in a cohort sampled during active COVID-19. The source material was peripheral blood.

The CDR3 DNA reads TGTGCCATCAGTGTGCAGGAAAACTACGAGCAGTACTTC. Protein: CAISVQENYEQYF. The J gene is TRBJ2-7, the V gene TRBV10-3; D remains ambiguous. The germline V gene encodes CDR1 ENHRY and CDR2 SYGVKD. This CDR3 is built from 13 residues. Trimming took off 4 bases at V and 3 bases at J, with 10 bases between the two ends.